The source of this T cell receptor (beta chain) is a study of early T cells in non-severe SARS-CoV-2 infection. The overall study: Chains were unpaired, as sequencing was done on bulk RNA from unsorted whole blood.

The J segment lost 7 bases and the V segment lost 5 bases, leaving 7 bases of the junction unmatched. Germline CDR1 KGHSH, CDR2 LQKENI. CDR3 length: 15 residues. Attached unique molecular identifiers marked individual cDNA molecules. TCRdb used MiXCR to reprocess the 5' RACE reads, holding one entry per CDR3 protein. The sample has fewer than 100,000 distinct CDR3 sequences; about 13% are singletons. This clonotype was seen ten or more times. This chain joins TRBV18 and TRBJ2-1, with TRBD2 identical over 11 bases. Sequencing used whole blood. The sequence derives from an adult who was a healthcare worker with PCR-confirmed SARS-CoV-2 infection or an uninfected control (not recorded which). Written as DNA, the CDR3 is TGTGCCAGCTCATTTGGACTAGCGGGCGAAAATGAGCAGTTCTTC. It translates to CASSFGLAGENEQFF.